This T cell receptor (beta chain) was found in a study of Graves' ophthalmopathy and Graves' hyperthyroidism (dated by TCRdb to the late 2010s). Describing the broader study: Hyperthyroidism was defined as stable when no progression to ophthalmopathy occurred within 18 months of follow-up. The study used signatures of the TCR beta repertoire to tell Graves' ophthalmopathy apart from Graves' hyperthyroidism and to predict which patients would progress to ophthalmopathy. In total, approximately 140 blood samples were TCR-sequenced: around 42 ophthalmopathy, some 75 hyperthyroidism and around 17 hyperthyroidism-to-ophthalmopathy patients. A discovery set of about 99 patients (more than 40 ophthalmopathy, 60 or so stable hyperthyroidism) was enrolled to explore V-J signatures distinguishing ophthalmopathy from hyperthyroidism. An independent validation cohort was composed of 18 hyperthyroidism patients and around 16 patients who later progressed from hyperthyroidism to ophthalmopathy. T-cell repertoires of thyroid tissue and blood were compared in 5 or 6 hyperthyroidism patients. Once sampling was done, hyperthyroidism patients were given methimazole at a starting dose of 30 mg daily, while ophthalmopathy patients were given high-dose intravenous methylprednisolone.

TCR beta CDR3 regions were amplified from RNA transcripts for repertoire sequencing. The first round of RT-PCR was done with HTBI primers and the Qiagen OneStep RT-PCR kit, and was followed by a second round of multiplex PCR, then size selection and purification. The libraries underwent paired-end sequencing with 100 bp reads on an Illumina HiSeq2000. The paper's data handling went like this. Reads were processed with SOAPnuke, discarding reads with adapters, uncalled bases, mean Phred below 15, or no exact constant-primer or identifier match. High-quality paired reads were merged with COPE v1.2.5. Each unique nucleotide sequence was treated as a clonotype, and MiTCR v1.1 was used to align the clonotypes to the IMGT TRB V, D and J references. Only V-J combinations with frequency above 0.0001 were analysed, covering 99% to 99.2% of repertoires. A TCR clonal expansion and chaos score per V-J combination was defined as the ratio of F50 clonal expansion to chaos observed in the TCRdist matrix. Welch's t-statistics and random forest were used to narrow the features down to approximately twelve V-J combinations, which were then fed into a naive Bayes classifier. Thyroid-blood repertoire similarity was quantified with the Morisita-Horn index. TCRdb reworked the public reads: Q25 trimming with fastp, MiXCR clone assembly, productive beta chains retained. CDR3 protein sequences are deduplicated, and each keeps its most common genes and DNA. What appears here as the V and J calls and clone size reflects TCRdb's work, not the paper's. The sample data list around 1,200,000 distinct CDR3 sequences, and about 40% of these were observed just once. The ten largest clonotypes hold over 8.5% of the sample.

The germline V gene encodes CDR1 KGHDR and CDR2 SFDVKD. The CDR3 starts with the cysteine, ends with the phenylalanine, and has 18 residues. CDR3 DNA is the only sequence kept; it has 54 bases, read in frame from the first base. V is cut back by 4 bases and J by 0 bases, with 9 bases in the junction unmatched. What the authors observed across the whole study: In validation, the model predicted ophthalmopathy progression with about 71% sensitivity and 72% to 80% specificity; more than ten predicted patients were CT-confirmed with GO in a median of about 6.2 months. Most of the expanded thyroid clonotypes with a frequency above 0.001 were also detected in blood, and it was suggested that the thyroid immune response may be reflected by blood repertoires. Sample size was not statistically predetermined, and group allocation was not concealed from the investigators. In cross-validation, the 13-signature model distinguished ophthalmopathy from stable hyperthyroidism with roughly 90% sensitivity and 81% to 83% specificity, and in the test set the corresponding values were around 80% and 75%.

Ten or more counts support this clonotype. What antigen it recognizes has not been identified. Per-base quality was not reported, and no clone a single base away is much larger than it. Hyperthyroidism patients were newly diagnosed, were aged 18 to 65 years, and had a disease duration under 2 months. Anyone with other autoimmune diseases, uncontrolled infections, pregnancy or lactation was excluded from the study. Clinical symptoms, serum thyroxine, TRAb, thyroid ultrasound and orbital computed tomography formed the basis of the diagnosis. Total RNA was extracted with Trizol reagent and quality-checked on an Agilent 2100 Bioanalyzer.

Sequencing was performed on peripheral blood or thyroid tissue (not recorded which). The source of this sequence is an adult man with Graves' hyperthyroidism. The V gene is TRBV24-1 and the J gene is TRBJ2-2; 8 bases in the middle match TRBD1. Here the CDR3 is given as CATSENTGGDPNTGELFF. Here is the DNA: TGTGCCACCAGTGAAAATACAGGGGGAGACCCGAACACCGGGGAGCTGTTTTTT.